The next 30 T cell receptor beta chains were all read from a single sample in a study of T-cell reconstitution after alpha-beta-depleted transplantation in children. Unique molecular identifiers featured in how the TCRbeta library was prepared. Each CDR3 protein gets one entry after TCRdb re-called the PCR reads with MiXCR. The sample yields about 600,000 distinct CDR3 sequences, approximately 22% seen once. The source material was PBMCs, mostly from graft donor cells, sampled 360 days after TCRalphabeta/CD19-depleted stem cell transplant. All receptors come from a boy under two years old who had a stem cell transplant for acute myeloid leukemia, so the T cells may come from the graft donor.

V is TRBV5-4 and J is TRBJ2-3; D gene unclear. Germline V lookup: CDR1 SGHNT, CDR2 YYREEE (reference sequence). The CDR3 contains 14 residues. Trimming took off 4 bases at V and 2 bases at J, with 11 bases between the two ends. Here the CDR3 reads CASSPRTDTDTQYF. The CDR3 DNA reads TGTGCCAGCAGCCCCCGCACTGACACAGATACGCAGTATTTT.

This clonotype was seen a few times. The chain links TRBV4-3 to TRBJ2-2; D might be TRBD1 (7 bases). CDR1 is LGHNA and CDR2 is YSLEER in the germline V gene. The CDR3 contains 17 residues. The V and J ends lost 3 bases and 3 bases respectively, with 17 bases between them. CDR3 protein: CASSQAYRGGDTGELFF. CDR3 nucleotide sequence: TGCGCCAGCAGCCAGGCTTACAGGGGAGGCGACACCGGGGAGCTGTTTTTT.

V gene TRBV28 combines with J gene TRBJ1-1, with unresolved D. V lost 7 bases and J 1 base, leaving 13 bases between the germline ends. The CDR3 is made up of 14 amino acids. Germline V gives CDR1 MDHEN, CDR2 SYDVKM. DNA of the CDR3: TGTGCCAGCACCGAAGGGAGAGGGAACACTGAAGCTTTCTTT. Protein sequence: CASTEGRGNTEAFF.

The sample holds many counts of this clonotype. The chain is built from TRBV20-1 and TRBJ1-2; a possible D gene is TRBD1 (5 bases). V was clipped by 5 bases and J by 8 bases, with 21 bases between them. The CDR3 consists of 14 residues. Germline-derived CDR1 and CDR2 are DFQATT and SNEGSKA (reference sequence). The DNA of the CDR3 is TGCAGTGCTCTTGGTTCTACCCCAGGGAGGGGCTACACCTTC. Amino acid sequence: CSALGSTPGRGYTF.

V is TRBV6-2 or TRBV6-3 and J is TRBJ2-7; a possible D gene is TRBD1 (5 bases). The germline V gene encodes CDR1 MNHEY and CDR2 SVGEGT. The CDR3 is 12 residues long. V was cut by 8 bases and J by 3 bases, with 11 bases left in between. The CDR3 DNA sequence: TGTGCCAGCGGAAATAGGGGCTACGAGCAGTACGTC. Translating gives CASGNRGYEQYV.

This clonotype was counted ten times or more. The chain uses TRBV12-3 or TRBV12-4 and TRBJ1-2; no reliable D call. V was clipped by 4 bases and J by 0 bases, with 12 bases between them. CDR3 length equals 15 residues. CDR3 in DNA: TGTGCCAGCAGTTATTCCCCGACACCTAACTATGGCTACACCTTC. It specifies CASSYSPTPNYGYTF.

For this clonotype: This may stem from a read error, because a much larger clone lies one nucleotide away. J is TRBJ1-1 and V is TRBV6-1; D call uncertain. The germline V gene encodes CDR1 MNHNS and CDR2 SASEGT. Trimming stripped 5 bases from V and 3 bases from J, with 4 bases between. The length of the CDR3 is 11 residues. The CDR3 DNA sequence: TGTGCCAGCAGTAAGTACACTGAAGCTTTCTTT. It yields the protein CASSKYTEAFF.

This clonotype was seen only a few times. The CDR3 protein is CASSYSVSGEQYF. The CDR3 DNA is TGTGCCAGCAGTTACTCTGTCAGTGGCGAGCAGTACTTC. The chain joins TRBV6-5 to TRBJ2-7; D uncertain. Per germline, CDR1 MNHEY and CDR2 SVGAGI. This CDR3 has 13 residues. V was cut by 0 bases and J by 6 bases, with 9 bases left in between.

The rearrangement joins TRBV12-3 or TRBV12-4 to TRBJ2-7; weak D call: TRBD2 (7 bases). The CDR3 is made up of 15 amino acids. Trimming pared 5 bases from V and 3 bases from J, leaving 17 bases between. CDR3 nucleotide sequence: TGTGCCAGCAGTCCCGTAGGGGGAGGGGTCTACGAGCAGTACTTC. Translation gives CASSPVGGGVYEQYF.

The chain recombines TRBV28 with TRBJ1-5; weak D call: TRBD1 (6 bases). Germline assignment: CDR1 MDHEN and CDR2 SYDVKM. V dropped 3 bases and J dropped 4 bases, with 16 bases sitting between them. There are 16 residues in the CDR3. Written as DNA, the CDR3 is TGTGCCAGCAGTTTGGCCAGGGGAAATGGTAATCAGCCCCAGCATTTT. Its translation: CASSLARGNGNQPQHF.

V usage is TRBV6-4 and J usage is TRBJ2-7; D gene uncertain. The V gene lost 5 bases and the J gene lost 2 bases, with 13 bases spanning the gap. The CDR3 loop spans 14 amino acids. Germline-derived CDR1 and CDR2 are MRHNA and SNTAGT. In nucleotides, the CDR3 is TGTGCCAGCAGTTCGGCAGTCTTCACCTACGAGCAGTACTTC. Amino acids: CASSSAVFTYEQYF.

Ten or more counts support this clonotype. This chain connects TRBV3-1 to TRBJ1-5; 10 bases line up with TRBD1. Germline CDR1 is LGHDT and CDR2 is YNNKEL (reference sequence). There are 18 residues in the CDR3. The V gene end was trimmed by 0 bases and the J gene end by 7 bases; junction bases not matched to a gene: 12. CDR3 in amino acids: CASSQETMGTGAWQPQHF. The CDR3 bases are TGTGCCAGCAGCCAAGAAACGATGGGGACAGGGGCCTGGCAGCCCCAGCATTTT.

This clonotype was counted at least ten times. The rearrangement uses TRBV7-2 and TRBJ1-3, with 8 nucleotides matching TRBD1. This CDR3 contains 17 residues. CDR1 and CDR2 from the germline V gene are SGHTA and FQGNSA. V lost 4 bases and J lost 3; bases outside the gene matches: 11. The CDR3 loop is CASSSTPTGQGGNTIYF. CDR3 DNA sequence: TGTGCCAGCAGCTCGACCCCGACAGGACAGGGTGGAAACACCATATATTTT.

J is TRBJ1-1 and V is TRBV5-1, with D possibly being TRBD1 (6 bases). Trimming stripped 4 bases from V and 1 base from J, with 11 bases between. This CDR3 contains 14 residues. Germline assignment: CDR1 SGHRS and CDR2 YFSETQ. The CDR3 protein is CASSRGGPNTEAFF. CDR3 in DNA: TGCGCCAGCAGCAGGGGGGGGCCGAACACTGAAGCTTTCTTT.

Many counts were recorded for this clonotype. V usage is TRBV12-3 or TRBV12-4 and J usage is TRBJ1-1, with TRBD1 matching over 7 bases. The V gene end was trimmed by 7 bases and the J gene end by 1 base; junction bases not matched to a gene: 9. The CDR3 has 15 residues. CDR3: CASILRGTANTEAFF. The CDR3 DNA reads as TGTGCCAGCATCTTAAGGGGGACAGCGAACACTGAAGCTTTCTTT.

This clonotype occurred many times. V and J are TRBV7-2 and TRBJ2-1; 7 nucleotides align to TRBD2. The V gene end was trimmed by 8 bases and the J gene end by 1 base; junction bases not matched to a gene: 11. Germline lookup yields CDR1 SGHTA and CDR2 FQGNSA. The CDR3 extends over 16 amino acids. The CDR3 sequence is CASALQAGVSYNEQFF. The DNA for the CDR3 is TGTGCCAGCGCCCTCCAGGCGGGGGTATCCTACAATGAGCAGTTCTTC.

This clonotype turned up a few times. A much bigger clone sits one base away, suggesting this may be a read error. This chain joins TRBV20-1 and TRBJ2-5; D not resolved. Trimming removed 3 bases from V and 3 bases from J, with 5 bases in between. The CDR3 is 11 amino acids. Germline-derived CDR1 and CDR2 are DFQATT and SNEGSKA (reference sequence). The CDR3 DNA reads TGCAGTGCTAGTGAGGAAGAGACCCAGTACTTC. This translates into CSASEEETQYF.

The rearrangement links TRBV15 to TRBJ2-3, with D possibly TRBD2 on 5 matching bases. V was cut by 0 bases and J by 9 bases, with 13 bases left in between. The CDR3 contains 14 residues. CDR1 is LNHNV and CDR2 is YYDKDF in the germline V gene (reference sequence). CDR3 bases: TGTGCCACCAGCAGAGACCCTAGCCTCTCGACGCAGTATTTT. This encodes CATSRDPSLSTQYF.

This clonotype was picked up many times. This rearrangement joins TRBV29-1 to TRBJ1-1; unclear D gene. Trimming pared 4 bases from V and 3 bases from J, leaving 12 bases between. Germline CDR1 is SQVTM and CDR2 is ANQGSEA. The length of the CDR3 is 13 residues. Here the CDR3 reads CSVGRMMDTEAFF. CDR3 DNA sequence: TGCAGCGTTGGACGGATGATGGACACTGAAGCTTTCTTT.

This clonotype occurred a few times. CDR3 in amino acids: CASSPPVSGSPLHF. CDR3 coding DNA: TGTGCCAGCAGCCCTCCGGTCTCAGGTTCACCCCTCCACTTT. The V and J genes are TRBV6-1 and TRBJ1-6; no clear D gene. The V end lost 6 bases, the J end lost 9 bases, and 15 bases lay between the germline ends. The CDR3 runs 14 residues. Germline CDR1 MNHNS, CDR2 SASEGT.

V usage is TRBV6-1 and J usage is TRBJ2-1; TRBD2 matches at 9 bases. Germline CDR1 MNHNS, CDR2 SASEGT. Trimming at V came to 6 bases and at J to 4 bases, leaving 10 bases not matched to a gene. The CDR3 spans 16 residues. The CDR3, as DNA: TGTGCCAGCAGACCGTCGGCAGCGGGGGGTTACAATGAGCAGTTCTTC. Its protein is CASRPSAAGGYNEQFF.

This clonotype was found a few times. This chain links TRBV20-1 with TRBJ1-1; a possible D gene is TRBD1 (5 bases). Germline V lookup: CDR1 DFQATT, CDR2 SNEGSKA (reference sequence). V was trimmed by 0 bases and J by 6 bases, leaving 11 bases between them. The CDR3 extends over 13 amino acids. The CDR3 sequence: CSARDRRAAEAFF. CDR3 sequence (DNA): TGCAGTGCTAGAGATCGCAGGGCGGCTGAAGCTTTCTTT.

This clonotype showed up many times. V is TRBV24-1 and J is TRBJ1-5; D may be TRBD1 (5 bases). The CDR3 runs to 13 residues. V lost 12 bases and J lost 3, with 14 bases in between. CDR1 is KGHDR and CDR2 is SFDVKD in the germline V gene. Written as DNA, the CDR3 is TGTGCCGCGCAGAGGGACTTCAATCAGCCCCAGCATTTT. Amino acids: CAAQRDFNQPQHF.

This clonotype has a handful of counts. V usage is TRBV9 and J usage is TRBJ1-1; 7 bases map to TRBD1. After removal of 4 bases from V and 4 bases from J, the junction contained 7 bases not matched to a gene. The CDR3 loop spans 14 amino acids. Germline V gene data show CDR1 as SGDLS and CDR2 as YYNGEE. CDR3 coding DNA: TGTGCCAGCAGCCCCAGAACAGGGGTCACTGAAGCTTTCTTT. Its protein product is CASSPRTGVTEAFF.

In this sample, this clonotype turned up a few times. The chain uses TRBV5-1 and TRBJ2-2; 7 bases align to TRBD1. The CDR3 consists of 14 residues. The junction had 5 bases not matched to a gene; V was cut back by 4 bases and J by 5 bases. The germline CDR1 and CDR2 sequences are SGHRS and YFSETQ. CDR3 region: CASSPTGWTGELFF. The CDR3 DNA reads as TGCGCCAGCAGCCCGACAGGGTGGACCGGGGAGCTGTTTTTT.

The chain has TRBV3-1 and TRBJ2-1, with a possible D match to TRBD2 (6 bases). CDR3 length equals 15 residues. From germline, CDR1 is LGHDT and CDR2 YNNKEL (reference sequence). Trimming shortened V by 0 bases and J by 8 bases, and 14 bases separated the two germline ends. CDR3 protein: CASSQEAGSRYEQFF. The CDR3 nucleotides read TGTGCCAGCAGCCAAGAGGCGGGGTCTAGGTATGAGCAGTTCTTC.

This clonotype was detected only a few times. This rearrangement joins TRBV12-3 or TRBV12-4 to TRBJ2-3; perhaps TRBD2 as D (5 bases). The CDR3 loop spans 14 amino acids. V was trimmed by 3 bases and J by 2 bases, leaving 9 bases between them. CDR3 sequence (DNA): TGTGCCAGCAGTTTCGGGGATCCCACAGATACGCAGTATTTT. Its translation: CASSFGDPTDTQYF.

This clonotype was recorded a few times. The chain's CDR3 is CSADPPGTPQETQYF. In DNA, the CDR3 is TGCAGTGCTGATCCCCCCGGGACACCACAAGAGACCCAGTACTTC. This sequence joins TRBV20-1 and TRBJ2-5, with a weak D call TRBD1 (6 bases). The CDR3 is made up of 15 amino acids. Trimming removed 5 bases at V and 2 bases at J, with 18 bases between. Germline CDR1 DFQATT, CDR2 SNEGSKA (reference sequence).

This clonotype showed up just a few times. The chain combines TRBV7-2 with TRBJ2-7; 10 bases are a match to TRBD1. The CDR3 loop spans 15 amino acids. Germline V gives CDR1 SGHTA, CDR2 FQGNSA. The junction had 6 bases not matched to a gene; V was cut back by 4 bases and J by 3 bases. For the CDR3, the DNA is TGTGCCAGCAGCTCCGGGACAGGGGTTTTCTACGAGCAGTACTTC. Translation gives CASSSGTGVFYEQYF.

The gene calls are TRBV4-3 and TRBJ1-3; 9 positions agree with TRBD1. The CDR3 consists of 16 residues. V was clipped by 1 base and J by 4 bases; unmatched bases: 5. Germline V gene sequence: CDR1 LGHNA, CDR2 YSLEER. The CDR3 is CASSQGTGESGNTIYF. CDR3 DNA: TGCGCCAGCAGCCAAGGGACAGGGGAATCCGGAAACACCATATATTTT.